The rows below give T cell receptor beta chains drawn from one sample of a study of cytomegalovirus exposure and HLA in healthy donors. Using immunoSEQ multiplex PCR, the repertoire was profiled, and TCRdb retains in-frame clones only, with some absent. The top ten clones hold less than 2% of a sample with 100,000 to 150,000 clones, 90% to 96% of them seen once. The sequenced material came from PBMCs. These receptors came from a man aged 18 to 35 in good health and CMV-seronegative. The CDR3 runs from the conserved cysteine through the conserved F or W.

TRBV7-9	TRBJ2-7	CASSTRQARPYEQYF
TRBV14	TRBJ2-2	CASSQVAGAGTGELFF
TRBV4-1	TRBJ2-3	CASSARTDTQYF
TRBV30	TRBJ2-5	CAWSEVIQETQYF
TRBV11-1	TRBJ2-2	CASSPRRGWSTGELFF
TRBV20-1	TRBJ2-1	CSAMTDEQFF
TRBV4-1	TRBJ2-2	CASSLRGSRTSGKNTGELFF
TRBV2	TRBJ2-3	CASSVGLAESTDTQYF
TRBV5-4	TRBJ2-3	CASSSPETSELKLGDTQYF
TRBV13	TRBJ2-5	CASSPGLAGTQYF
TRBV30	TRBJ2-1	CAWMGGSNEQFF
TRBV7-9	TRBJ2-2	CASSLGGIGELFF
TRBV7-9	TRBJ2-7	CASSTGQTQGSEQYF
TRBV11-2	TRBJ1-1	CASSFNRGNTEAFF
TRBV30	TRBJ1-1	CAWMGPSNTEAFF
TRBV7-8	TRBJ2-5	CASSYREETQYF
TRBV20-1	TRBJ2-7	CSGTVTYEQYF
TRBV27	TRBJ2-5	CASRPTLGQSRFYF
TRBV4-3	TRBJ2-3	CASSQSFGRGFTDTQYF
TRBV27	TRBJ2-7	CASSLGAYYEQYF
TRBV6-5	TRBJ1-2	CASSPPEGSYGYTF
TRBV6-5	TRBJ2-5	CASSWTGPETQYF
TRBV7-2	TRBJ2-5	CASSLAGLAGAETQYF
TRBV5-8	TRBJ1-1	CASSSGQVGTEAFF
TRBV19	TRBJ2-3	CASSTGAFTDTQYF
TRBV27	TRBJ1-2	CASKDGGQGIVGYTF
TRBV19	TRBJ2-1	CASKPAGAYNEQFF
TRBV7-3	TRBJ2-7	CASSLTPVAGGPSYEQYF
TRBV6-5	TRBJ1-3	CASSYGGTGSGNTIYF
TRBV6-5	TRBJ2-1	CASLARTYNEQFF
TRBV19	TRBJ2-2	CASSIPGTGELFF
TRBV27	TRBJ2-7	CASSPGQWYEQYF
TRBV9	TRBJ1-3	CASSPQVGGSGNTIYF
TRBV15	TRBJ1-1	CATSDRADTEAFF
TRBV9	TRBJ2-1	CASSVQTGGGFDEQFF
TRBV30	TRBJ2-2	CALKRDRRTSVTGELFF
TRBV7-9	TRBJ1-1	CASSLGRVSVNAEAFF
TRBV7-8	TRBJ2-5	CASSLTAGGPVGETQYF
TRBV11-3	TRBJ2-2	CASSYRGWANTGELFF
TRBV7-9	TRBJ1-2	CASSSRVGGGYTF
TRBV6-5	TRBJ1-1	CASSPQGTEAFF
TRBV9	TRBJ2-7	CASSTTEGGIRAYEQYF
TRBV18	TRBJ1-3	CASSPPGAGGLGFGNTIYF
TRBV19	TRBJ1-2	CASSAHTGAGYTF
TRBV29-1	TRBJ2-5	CSVQNGGTSGRGQTQYF
TRBV7-9	TRBJ2-2	CASSPSPGWAGELFF
TRBV19	TRBJ2-7	CASSISLAGEYEQYF
TRBV30	TRBJ2-7	CAWSSGLAGEEYF
TRBV7-3	TRBJ2-5	CASSRTSGRGETQYF
TRBV5-1	TRBJ2-1	CASSLVENEQFF
TRBV4-1	TRBJ2-7	CASSQKSGFNEQYF
TRBV2	TRBJ2-1	CASSEWGLSLYNEQFF
TRBV9	TRBJ2-7	CASSVGDSPREQYF
TRBV29-1	TRBJ1-1	CSGSWADTEAFF
TRBV30	TRBJ1-1	CAWSAGGNTEAFF